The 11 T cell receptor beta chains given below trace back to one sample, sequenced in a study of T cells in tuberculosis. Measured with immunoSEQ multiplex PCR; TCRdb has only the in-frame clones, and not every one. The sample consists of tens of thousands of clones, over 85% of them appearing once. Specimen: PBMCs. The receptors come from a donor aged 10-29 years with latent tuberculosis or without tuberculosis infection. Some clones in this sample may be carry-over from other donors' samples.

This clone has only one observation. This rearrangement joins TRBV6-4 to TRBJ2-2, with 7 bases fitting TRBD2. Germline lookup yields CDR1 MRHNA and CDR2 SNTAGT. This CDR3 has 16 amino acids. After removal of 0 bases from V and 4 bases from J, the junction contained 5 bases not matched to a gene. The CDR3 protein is CASSDSAGEGTGELFF. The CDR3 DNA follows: TGTGCCAGCAGTGACTCGGCGGGGGAGGGCACCGGGGAGCTGTTTTTT.

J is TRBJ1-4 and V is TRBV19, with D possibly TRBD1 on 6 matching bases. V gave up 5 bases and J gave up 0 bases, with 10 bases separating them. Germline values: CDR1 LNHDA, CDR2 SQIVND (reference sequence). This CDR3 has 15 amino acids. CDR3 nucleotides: TGTGCCAGTAGTTCCGAGGGGGCAACTAATGAAAAACTGTTTTTT. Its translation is CASSSEGATNEKLFF. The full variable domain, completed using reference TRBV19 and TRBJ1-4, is DGGITQSPKYLFRKEGQNVTLSCEQNLNHDAMYWYRQDPGQGLRLIYYSQIVNDFQKGDIAEGYSVSREKKESFPLTVTSAQKNPTAFYLCASSSEGATNEKLFFGSGTQLSVL.

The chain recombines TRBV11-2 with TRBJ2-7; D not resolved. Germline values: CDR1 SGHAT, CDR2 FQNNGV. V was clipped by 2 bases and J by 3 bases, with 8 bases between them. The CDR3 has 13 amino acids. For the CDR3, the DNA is TGTGCCAGCAGCTTACTTGGCCTCTACGAGCAGTACTTC. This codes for CASSLLGLYEQYF.

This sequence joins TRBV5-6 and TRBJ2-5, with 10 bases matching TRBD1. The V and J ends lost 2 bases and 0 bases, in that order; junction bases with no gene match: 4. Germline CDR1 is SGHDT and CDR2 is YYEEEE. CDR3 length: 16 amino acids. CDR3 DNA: TGTGCCAGCAGCTTCCGGGACAGGGGTTACCAAGAGACCCAGTACTTC. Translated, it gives CASSFRDRGYQETQYF.

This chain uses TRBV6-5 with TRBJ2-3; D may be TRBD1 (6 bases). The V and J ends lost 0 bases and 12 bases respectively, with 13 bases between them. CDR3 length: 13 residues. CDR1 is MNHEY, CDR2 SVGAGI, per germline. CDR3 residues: CASSYSGTNPQYF. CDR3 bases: TGTGCCAGCAGTTACTCGGGGACAAACCCCCAGTATTTT.

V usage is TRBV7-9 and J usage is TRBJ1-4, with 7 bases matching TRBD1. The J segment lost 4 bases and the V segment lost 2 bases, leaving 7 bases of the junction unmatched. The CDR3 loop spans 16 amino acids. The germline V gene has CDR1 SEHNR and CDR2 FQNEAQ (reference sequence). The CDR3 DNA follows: TGTGCCAGCAGCTTACGGGGGCAGGGGGTTAATGAAAAACTGTTTTTT. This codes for CASSLRGQGVNEKLFF.

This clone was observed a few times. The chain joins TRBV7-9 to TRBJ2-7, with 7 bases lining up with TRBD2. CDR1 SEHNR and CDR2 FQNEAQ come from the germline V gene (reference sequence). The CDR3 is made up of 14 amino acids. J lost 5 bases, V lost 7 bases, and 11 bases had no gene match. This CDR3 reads CASTLVSGAHEQYF. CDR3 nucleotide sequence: TGTGCCAGCACCCTAGTCAGCGGGGCCCACGAGCAGTACTTC.

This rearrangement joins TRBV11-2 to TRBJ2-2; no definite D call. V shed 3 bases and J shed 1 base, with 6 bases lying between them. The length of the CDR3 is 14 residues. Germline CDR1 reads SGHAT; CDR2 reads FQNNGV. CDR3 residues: CASSLIRNTGELFF. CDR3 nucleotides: TGTGCCAGCAGCTTGATTAGGAACACCGGGGAGCTGTTTTTT.

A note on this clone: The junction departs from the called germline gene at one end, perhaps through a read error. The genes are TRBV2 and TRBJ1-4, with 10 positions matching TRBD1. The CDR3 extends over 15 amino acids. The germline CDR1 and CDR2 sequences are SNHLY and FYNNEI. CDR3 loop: CAGRQGAGRNEKLFF. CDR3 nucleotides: TGTGCCGGCAGACAGGGGGCAGGGCGTAATGAAAAACTGTTTTTT.

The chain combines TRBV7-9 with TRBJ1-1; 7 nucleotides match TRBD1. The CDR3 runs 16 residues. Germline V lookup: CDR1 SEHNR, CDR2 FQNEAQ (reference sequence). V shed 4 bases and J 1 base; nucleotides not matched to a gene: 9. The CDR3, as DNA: TGTGCCAGCAGCTCACAGGGGCTGGTGGAGAACACTGAAGCTTTCTTT. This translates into CASSSQGLVENTEAFF. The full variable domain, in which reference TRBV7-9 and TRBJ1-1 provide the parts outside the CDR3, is DTGVSQNPRHKITKRGQNVTFRCDPISEHNRLYWYRQTLGQGPEFLTYFQNEAQLEKSRLLSDRFSAERPKGSFSTLEIQRTEQGDSAMYLCASSSQGLVENTEAFFGQGTRLTVV.

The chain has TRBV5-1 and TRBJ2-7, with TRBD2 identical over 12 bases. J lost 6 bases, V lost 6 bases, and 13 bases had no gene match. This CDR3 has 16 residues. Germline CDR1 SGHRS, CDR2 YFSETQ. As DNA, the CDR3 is TGCGCCAGCAAGCAATCCCCTAGCGGGAGGGCCGCCGAGCAGTACTTC. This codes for CASKQSPSGRAAEQYF.